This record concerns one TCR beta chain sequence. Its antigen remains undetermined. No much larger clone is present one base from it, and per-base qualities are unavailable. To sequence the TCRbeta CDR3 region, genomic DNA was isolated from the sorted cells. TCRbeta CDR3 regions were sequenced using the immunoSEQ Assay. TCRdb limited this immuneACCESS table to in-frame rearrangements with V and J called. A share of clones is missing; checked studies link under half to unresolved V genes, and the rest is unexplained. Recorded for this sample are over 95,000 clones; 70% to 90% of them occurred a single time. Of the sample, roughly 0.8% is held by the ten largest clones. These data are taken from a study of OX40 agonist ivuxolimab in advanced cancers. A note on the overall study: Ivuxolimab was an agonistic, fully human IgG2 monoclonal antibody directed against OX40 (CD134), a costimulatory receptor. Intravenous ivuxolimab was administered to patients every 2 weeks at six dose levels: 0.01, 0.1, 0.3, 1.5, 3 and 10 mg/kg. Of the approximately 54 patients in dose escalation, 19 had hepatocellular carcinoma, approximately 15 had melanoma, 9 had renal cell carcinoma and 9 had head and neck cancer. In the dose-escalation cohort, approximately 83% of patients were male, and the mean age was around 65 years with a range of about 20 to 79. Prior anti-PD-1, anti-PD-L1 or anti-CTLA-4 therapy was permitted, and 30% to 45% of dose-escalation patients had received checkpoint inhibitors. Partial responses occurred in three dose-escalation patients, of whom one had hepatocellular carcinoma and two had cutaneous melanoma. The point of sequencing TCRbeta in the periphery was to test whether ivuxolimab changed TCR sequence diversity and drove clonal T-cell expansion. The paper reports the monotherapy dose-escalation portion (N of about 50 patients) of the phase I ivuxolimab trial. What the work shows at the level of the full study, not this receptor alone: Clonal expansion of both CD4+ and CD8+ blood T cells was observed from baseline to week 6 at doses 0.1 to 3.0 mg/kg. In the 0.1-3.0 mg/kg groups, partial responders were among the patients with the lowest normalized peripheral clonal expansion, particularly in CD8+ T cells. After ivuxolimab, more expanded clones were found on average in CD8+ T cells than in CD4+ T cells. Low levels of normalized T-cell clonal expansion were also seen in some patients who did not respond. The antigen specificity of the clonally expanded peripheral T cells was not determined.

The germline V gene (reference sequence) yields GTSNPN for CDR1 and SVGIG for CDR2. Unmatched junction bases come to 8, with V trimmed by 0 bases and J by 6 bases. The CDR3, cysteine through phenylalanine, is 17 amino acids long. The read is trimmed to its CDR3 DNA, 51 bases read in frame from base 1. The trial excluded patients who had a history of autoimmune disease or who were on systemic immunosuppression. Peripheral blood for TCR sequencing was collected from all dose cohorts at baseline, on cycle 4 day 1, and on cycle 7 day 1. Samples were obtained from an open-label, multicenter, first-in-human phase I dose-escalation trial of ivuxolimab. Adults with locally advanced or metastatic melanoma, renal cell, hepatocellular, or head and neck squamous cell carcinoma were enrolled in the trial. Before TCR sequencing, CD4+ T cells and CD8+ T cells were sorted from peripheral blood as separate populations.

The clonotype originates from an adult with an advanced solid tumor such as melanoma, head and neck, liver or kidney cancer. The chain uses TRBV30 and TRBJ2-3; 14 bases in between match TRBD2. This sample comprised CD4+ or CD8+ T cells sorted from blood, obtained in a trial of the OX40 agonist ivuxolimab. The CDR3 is CAWSVLGLAGGGDTQYF. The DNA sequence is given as TGTGCCTGGAGTGTACTAGGACTAGCGGGGGGCGGGGATACGCAGTATTTT.